Detailed here is one T cell receptor beta chain. The antigen remains unidentified. The data are from a study of shared clonotypes between healthy human individuals. At the level of the study: Each donor's CD4 naive and CD4 memory cells filled three plates apiece, CD8 naive two, and CD8 memory one. The study, taken as a whole, reports: Genetic and exposure-history diversity was limited by the small donor number.

V lost 6 bases and J lost 4, with 19 bases in between. The germline V gene encodes CDR1 MNHEY and CDR2 SMNVEV (reference sequence). The CDR3 covers 15 residues. CD4+ cells were split into CD45RA+ naive and CD45RA-negative memory subsets. Sorted-subset replicate PCR reactions contained 150 to 200 ng DNA, corresponding to some 29,000 T cell genomes. TCRdb keeps only in-frame clones here, not all; method: immunoSEQ multiplex PCR. The repertoire has 2 million to 2.5 million clones, roughly 92% of them found once; the top ten carry approximately 0.4%. The sequenced sample was naive CD4+ T cells from PBMCs. Subset in this sample: CD45RA+ positively selected. This rearrangement joins TRBV27 to TRBJ2-7, with D possibly matching TRBD2 (6 bases). The receptor's source is a man between 18 and 29 years old in good health. Some clones in this sample may be carry-over from other donors' samples. The chain's CDR3 is CASRISYGSGYEQYF. CDR3 sequence (DNA): TGTGCCAGCAGAATATCCTACGGGAGTGGATACGAGCAGTACTTC.